This T cell receptor (beta chain) derives from a study of T cell repertoires in cytomegalovirus infection. Study-wide context: It was the public TCR beta signatures that indicated both CMV infection and matching HLA type. Whole-study findings and limits: Cumulative frequency of public TCR beta families picked out carriers of CMV plus the relevant HLA. The study found HLA-C-restricted CMV-specific TCR beta clonotypes dominating the ex vivo response.

TCRdb re-called the reads through MiXCR, storing one row per CDR3 protein. This table has 50,000 to 65,000 distinct CDR3 sequences, roughly 20% appearing once. Trimming shortened V by 3 bases and J by 7 bases, and 7 bases separated the two germline ends. CDR1 is SGHTA and CDR2 is FQGNSA in the germline V gene. The CDR3 sequence is 12 residues long. This clonotype appeared many times. Its target is not known. The clonotype originates from a human donor in good health (CMV status not recorded). Some clones in this sample may be carry-over from other donors' samples. The sequenced sample was CD8+ T cells from cultured PBMCs, obtained from culture after CMV antigen stimulation. This chain joins TRBV7-2 and TRBJ2-4, with unresolved D. The CDR3 protein is CASSFGRNIQYF. CDR3 DNA: TGTGCCAGCAGCTTCGGGCGGAACATTCAGTACTTC.